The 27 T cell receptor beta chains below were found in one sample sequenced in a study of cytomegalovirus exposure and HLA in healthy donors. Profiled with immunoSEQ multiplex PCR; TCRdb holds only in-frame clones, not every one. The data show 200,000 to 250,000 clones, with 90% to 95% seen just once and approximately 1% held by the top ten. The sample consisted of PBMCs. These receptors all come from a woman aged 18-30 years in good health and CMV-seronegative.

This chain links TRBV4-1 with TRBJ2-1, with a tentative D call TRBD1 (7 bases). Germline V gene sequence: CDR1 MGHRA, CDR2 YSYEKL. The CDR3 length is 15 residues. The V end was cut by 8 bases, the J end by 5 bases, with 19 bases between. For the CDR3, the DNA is TGCGCCAGCCAGGGGGGACCAGCCTCAAACAATGAGCAGTTCTTC. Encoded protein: CASQGGPASNNEQFF.

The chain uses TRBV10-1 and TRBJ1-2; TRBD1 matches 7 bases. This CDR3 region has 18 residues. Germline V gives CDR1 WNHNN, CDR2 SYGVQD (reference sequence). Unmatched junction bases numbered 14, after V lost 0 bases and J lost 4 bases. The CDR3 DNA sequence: TGCGCCAGCAGTGAGTCAAGGGGGCAGGGCCGCTTATCCTATGGCTACACCTTC. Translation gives CASSESRGQGRLSYGYTF.

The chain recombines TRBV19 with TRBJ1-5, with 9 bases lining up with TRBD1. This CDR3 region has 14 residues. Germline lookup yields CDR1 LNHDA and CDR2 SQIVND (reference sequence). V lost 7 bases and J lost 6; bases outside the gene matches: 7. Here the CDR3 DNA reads TGTGCCAGTACTCCCGGGACAGGGCTTCAGCCCCAGCATTTT. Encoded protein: CASTPGTGLQPQHF.

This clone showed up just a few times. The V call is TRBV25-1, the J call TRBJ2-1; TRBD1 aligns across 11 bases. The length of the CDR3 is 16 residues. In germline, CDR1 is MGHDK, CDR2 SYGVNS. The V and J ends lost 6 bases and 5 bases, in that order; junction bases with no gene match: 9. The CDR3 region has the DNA TGTGCCAGCAGCAAGCGATCGGGACAGGGGGACAATGAGCAGTTCTTC. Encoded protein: CASSKRSGQGDNEQFF.

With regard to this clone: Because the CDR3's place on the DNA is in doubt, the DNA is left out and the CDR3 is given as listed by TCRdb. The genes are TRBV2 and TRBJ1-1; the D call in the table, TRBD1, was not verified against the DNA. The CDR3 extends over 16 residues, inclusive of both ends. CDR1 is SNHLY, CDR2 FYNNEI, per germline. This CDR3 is CASSEALRARVTEAFF.

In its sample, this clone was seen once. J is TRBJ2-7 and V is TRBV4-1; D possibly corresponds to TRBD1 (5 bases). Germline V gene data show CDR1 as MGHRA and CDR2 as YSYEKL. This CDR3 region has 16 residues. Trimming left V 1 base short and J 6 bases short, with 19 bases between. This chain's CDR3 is CASSQVHQGDWGEQYF. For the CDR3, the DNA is TGCGCCAGCAGCCAAGTTCATCAGGGTGATTGGGGCGAGCAGTACTTC.

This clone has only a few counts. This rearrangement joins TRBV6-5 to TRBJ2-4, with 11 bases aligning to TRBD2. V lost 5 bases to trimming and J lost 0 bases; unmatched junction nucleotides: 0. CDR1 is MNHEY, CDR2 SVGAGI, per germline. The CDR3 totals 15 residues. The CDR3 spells CASSGLAGAKNIQYF. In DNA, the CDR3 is TGTGCCAGCAGTGGACTAGCGGGAGCCAAAAACATTCAGTACTTC.

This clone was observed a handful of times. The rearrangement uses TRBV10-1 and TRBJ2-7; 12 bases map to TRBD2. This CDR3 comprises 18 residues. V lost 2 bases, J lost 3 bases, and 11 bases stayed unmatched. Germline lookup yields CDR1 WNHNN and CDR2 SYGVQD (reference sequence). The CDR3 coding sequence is TGCGCCAGCAGTGAGGAACACGGGACTAGCGGGCTGAGCTACGAGCAGTACTTC. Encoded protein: CASSEEHGTSGLSYEQYF.

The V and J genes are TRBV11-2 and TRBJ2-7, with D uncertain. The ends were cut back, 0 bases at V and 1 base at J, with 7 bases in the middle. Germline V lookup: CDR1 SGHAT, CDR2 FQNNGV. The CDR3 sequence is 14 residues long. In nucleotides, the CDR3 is TGTGCCAGCAGCTTAGACCCCCCGTCCTACGAGCAGTACTTC. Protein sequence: CASSLDPPSYEQYF.

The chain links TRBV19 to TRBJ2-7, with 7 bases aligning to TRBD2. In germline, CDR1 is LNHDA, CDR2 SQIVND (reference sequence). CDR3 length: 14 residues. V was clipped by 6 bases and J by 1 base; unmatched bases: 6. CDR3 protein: CASSIASGSYEQYF. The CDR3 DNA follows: TGTGCCAGTAGCATCGCTAGCGGTTCCTACGAGCAGTACTTC.

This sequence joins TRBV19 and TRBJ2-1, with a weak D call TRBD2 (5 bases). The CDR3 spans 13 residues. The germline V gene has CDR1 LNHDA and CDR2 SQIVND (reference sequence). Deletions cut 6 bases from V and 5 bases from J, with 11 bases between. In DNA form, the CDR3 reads TGTGCCAGTAGATACGGGGAAAACAATGAGCAGTTCTTC. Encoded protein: CASRYGENNEQFF.

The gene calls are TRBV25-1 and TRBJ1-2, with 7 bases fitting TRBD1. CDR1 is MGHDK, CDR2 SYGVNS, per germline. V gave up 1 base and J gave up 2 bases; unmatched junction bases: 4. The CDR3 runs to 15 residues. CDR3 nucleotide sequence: TGTGCCAGCAGTGAATCAGGGGGTGGAAACTATGGCTACACCTTC. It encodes CASSESGGGNYGYTF.

CDR3 amino acids: CASSLGVIYEQYF. CDR3 DNA sequence: TGTGCCAGCAGCTTAGGCGTAATCTACGAGCAGTACTTC. The rearrangement joins TRBV7-6 to TRBJ2-7; D is unclear. Trimming stripped 1 base from V and 3 bases from J, with 7 bases between. The germline gives CDR1 SGHVS, CDR2 FNYEAQ. The CDR3 length is 13 residues. The complete variable domain, with remaining parts taken from reference TRBV7-6 and TRBJ2-7, reads GAGVSQSPRYKVTKRGQDVALRCDPISGHVSLYWYRQALGQGPEFLTYFNYEAQQDKSGLPNDRFSAERPEGSISTLTIQRTEQRDSAMYRCASSLGVIYEQYFGPGTRLTVT.

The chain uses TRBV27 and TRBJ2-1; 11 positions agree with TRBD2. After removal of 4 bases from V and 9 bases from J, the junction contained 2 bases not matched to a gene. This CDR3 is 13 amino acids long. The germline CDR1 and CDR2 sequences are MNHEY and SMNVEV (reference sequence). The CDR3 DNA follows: TGTGCCAGCAGTTCTAGCGGGAGGCTTGAGCAGTTCTTC. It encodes CASSSSGRLEQFF.

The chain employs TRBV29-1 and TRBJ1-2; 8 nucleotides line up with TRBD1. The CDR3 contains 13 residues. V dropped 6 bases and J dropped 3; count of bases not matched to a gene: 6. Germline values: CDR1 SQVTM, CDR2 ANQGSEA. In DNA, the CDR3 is TGCAGCGTGGCATTACAGGGGGACTATGGCTACACCTTC. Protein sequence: CSVALQGDYGYTF.

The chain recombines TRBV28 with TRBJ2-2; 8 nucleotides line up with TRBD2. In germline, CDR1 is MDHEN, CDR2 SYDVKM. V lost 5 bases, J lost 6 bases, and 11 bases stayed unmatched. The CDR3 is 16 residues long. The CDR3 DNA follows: TGTGCCAGCAGTCTCTATTTGCGGGAGGTTTCCGGGGAGCTGTTTTTT. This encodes CASSLYLREVSGELFF.

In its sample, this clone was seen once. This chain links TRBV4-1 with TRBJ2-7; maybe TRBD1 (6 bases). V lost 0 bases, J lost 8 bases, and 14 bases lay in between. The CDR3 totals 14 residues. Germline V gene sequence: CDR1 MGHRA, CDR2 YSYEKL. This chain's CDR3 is CASSQDNRVAQQYF. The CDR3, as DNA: TGCGCCAGCAGCCAAGATAACAGGGTGGCACAGCAGTACTTC.

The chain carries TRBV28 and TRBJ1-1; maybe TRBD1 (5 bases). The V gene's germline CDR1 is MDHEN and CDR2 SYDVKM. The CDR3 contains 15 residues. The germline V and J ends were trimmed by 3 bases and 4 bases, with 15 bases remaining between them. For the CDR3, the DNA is TGTGCCAGCAGTTTTTTCGGGGGGGTAGGCACTGAAGCTTTCTTT. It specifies CASSFFGGVGTEAFF.

Here the CDR3 reads CASSLERGVKAFF. In nucleotides, the CDR3 is TGTGCCAGCAGCTTGGAACGGGGGGTGAAAGCTTTCTTT. This sequence joins TRBV5-5 and TRBJ1-1, with D possibly being TRBD1 (5 bases). The CDR3 contains 13 residues. The V and J ends lost 0 bases and 9 bases respectively, with 12 bases between them. Looked up from germline, CDR1 is SGHKS and CDR2 is YYEKEE (reference sequence).

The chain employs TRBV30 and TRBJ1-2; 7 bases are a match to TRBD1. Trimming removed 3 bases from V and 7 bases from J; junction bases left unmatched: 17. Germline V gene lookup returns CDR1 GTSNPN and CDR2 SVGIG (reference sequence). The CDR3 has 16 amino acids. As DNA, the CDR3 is TGTGCCTGGAGCCTAAGGGGTGGGACAGCAACGTTTGGCTACACCTTC. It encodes CAWSLRGGTATFGYTF.

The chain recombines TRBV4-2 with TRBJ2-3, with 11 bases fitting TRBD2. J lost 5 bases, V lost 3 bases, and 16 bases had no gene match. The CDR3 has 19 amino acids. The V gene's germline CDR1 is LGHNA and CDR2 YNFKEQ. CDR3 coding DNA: TGTGCCAGCAGCCAGCGTCGGGTGATTAGCGGGAGGGCGGGAGATACGCAGTATTTT. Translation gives CASSQRRVISGRAGDTQYF.

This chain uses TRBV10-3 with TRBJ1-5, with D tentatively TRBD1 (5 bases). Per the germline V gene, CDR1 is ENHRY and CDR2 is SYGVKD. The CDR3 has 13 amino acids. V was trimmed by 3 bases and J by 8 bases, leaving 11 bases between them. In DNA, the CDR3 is TGTGCCATCAGTGACGGCAGGGAGGAGCCCCAGCATTTT. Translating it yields CAISDGREEPQHF.

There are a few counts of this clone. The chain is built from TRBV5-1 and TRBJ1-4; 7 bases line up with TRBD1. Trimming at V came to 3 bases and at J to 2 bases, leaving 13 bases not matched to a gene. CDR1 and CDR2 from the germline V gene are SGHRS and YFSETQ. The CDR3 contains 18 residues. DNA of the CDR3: TGCGCCAGCAGCTCGGGACAGAGGGCTTGGTCCACTAATGAAAAACTGTTTTTT. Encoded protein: CASSSGQRAWSTNEKLFF.

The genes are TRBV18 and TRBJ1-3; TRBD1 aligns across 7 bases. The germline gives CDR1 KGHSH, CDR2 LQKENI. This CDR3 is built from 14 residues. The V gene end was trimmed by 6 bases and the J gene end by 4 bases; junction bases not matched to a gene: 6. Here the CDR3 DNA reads TGTGCCAGCTCCCCTCAGGGGGGCGGAAACACCATATATTTT. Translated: CASSPQGGGNTIYF.

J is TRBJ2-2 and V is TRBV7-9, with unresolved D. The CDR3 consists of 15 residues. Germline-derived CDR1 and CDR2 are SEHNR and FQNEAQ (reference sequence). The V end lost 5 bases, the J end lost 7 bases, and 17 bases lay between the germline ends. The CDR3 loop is CASSSLPMSDGELFF. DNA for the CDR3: TGTGCCAGCAGCAGCTTACCGATGTCCGACGGGGAGCTGTTTTTT.

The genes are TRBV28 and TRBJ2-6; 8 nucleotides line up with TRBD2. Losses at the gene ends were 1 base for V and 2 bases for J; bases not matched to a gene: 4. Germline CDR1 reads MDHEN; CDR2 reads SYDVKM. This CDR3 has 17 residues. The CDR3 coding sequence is TGTGCCAGCAGTTTATCCGGCGGGGGGCCTGGGGCCAACGTCCTGACTTTC. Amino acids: CASSLSGGGPGANVLTF.

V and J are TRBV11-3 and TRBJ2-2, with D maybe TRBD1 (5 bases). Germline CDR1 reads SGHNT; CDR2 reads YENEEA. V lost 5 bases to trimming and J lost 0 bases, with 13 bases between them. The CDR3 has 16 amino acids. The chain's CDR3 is CASSPGSATNTGELFF. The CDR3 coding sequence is TGTGCCAGCAGCCCAGGGTCGGCAACGAACACCGGGGAGCTGTTTTTT.